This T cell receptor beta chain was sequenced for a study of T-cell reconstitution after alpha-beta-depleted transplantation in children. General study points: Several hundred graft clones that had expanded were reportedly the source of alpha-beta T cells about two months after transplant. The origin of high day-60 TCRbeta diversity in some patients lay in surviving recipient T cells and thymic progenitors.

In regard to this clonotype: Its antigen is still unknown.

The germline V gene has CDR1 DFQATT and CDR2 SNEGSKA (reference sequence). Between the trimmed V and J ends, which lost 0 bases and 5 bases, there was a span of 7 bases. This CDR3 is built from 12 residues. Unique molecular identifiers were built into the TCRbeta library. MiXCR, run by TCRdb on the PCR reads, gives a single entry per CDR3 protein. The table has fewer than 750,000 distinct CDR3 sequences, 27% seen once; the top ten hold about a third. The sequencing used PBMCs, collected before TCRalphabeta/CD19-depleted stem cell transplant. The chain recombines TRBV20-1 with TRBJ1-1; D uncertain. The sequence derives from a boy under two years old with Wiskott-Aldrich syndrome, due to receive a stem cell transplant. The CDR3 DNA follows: TGCAGTGCTAGAGATCAGGTTACTGAAGCTTTCTTT. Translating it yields CSARDQVTEAFF.